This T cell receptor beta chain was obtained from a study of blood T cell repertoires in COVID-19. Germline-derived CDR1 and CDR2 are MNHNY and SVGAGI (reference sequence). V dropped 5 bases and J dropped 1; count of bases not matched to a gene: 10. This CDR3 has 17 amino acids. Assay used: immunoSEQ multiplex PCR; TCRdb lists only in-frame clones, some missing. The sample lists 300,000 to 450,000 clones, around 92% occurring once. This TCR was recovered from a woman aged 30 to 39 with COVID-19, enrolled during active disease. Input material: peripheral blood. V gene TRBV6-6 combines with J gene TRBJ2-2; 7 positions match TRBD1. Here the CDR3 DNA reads TGTGCCAGCAGTCACCCGACAGGGAAGCAGAACACCGGGGAGCTGTTTTTT. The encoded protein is CASSHPTGKQNTGELFF.